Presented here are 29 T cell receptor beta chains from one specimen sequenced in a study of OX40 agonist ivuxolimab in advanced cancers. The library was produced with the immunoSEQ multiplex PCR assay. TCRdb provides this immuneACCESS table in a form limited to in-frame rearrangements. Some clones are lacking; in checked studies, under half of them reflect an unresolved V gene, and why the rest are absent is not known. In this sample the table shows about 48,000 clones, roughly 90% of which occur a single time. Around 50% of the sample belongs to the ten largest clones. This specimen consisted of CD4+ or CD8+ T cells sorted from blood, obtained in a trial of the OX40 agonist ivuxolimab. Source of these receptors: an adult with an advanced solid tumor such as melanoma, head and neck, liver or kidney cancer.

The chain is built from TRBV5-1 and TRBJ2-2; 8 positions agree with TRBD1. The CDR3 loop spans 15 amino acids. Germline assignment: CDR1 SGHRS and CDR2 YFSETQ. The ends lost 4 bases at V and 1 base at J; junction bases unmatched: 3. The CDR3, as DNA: TGCGCCAGCAGCCCCGGGACAGGGAACACCGGGGAGCTGTTTTTT. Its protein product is CASSPGTGNTGELFF.

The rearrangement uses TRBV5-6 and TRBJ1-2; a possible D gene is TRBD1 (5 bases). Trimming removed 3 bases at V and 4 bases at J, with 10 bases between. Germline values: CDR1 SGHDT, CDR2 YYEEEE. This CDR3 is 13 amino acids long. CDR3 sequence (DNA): TGTGCCAGCAGCTCCTGGGGGGGCTATGGCTACACCTTC. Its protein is CASSSWGGYGYTF. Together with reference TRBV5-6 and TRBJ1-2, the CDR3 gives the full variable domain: DAGVTQSPTHLIKTRGQQVTLRCSPKSGHDTVSWYQQALGQGPQFIFQYYEEEERQRGNFPDRFSGHQFPNYSSELNVNALLLGDSALYLCASSSWGGYGYTFGSGTRLTVV.

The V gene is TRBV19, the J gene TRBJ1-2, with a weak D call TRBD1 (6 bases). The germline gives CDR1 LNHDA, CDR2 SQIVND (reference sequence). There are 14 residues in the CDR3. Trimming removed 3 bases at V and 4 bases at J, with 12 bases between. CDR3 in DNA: TGTGCCAGTAGTATCCTCGGGGGGGCCTATGGCTACACCTTC. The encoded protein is CASSILGGAYGYTF.

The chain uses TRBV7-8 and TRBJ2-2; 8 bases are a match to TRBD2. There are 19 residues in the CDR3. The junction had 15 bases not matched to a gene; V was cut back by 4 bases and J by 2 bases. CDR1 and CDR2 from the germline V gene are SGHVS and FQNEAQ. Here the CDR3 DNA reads TGTGCCAGCAGCTCAGGGAGAGCCGGGGGGGCAAATAACACCGGGGAGCTGTTTTTT. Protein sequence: CASSSGRAGGANNTGELFF.

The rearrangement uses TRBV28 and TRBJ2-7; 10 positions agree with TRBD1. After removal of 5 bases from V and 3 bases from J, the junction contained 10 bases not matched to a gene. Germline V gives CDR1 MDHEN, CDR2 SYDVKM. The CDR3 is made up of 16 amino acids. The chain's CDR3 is CASSPGTGVPFYEQYF. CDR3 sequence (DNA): TGTGCCAGCAGTCCCGGGACAGGGGTCCCCTTCTACGAGCAGTACTTC.

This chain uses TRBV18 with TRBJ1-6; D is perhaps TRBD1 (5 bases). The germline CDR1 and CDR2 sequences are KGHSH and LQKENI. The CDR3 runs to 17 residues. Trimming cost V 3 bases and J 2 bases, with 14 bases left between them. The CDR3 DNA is TGTGCCAGCTCACCGGGGCAAGAAATCGCCTATAATTCACCCCTCCACTTT. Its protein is CASSPGQEIAYNSPLHF.

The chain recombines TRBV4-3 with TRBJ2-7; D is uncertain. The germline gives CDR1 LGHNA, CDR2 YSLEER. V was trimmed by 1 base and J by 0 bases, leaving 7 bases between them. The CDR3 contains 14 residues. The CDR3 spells CASSQGVASYEQYF. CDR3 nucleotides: TGCGCCAGCAGCCAAGGGGTGGCCTCCTACGAGCAGTACTTC.

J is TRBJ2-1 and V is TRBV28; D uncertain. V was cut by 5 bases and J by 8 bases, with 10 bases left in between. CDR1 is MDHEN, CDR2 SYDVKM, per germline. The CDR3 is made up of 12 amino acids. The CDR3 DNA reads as TGTGCCAGCAGTCCCTGGATCGATGAGCAGTTCTTC. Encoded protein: CASSPWIDEQFF. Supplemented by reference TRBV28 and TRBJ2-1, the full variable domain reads DVKVTQSSRYLVKRTGEKVFLECVQDMDHENMFWYRQDPGLGLRLIYFSYDVKMKEKGDIPEGYSVSREKKERFSLILESASTNQTSMYLCASSPWIDEQFFGPGTRLTVL.

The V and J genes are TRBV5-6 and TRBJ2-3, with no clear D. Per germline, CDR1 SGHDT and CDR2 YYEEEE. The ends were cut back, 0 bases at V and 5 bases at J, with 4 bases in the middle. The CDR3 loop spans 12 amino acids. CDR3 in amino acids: CASSLGGDTQYF. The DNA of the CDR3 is TGTGCCAGCAGCTTGGGGGGAGATACGCAGTATTTT.

CDR3 DNA sequence: TGTGCCAGCCCAATTTACAATGAGCAGTTCTTC. Amino acids: CASPIYNEQFF. The chain couples TRBV6-1 to TRBJ2-1; D gene unclear. The V end was cut by 8 bases, the J end by 4 bases, with 6 bases between. This CDR3 has 11 residues. The germline CDR1 and CDR2 sequences are MNHNS and SASEGT.

In DNA form, the CDR3 reads TGTGCCAGCAGCCTGGGGACAGGGGACGGGGGGGAGCTGTTTTTT. Translating it yields CASSLGTGDGGELFF. The chain employs TRBV4-2 and TRBJ2-2; 10 bases align to TRBD1. Germline CDR1 is LGHNA and CDR2 is YNFKEQ. The CDR3 runs 15 residues. The junction had 7 bases not matched to a gene; V was cut back by 4 bases and J by 8 bases.

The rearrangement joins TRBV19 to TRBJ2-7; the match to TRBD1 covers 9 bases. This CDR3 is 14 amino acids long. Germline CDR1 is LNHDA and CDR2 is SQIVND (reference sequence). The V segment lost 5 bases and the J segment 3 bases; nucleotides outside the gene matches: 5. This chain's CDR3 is CASSPGTGSYEQYF. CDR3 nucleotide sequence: TGTGCCAGTAGTCCCGGGACAGGGAGCTACGAGCAGTACTTC.

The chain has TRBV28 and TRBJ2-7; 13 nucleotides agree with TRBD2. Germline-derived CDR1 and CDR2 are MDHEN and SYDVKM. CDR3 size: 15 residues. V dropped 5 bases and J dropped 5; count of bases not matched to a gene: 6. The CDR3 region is CASSLGTSGVHEQYF. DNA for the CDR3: TGTGCCAGCAGTCTAGGGACTAGCGGGGTGCACGAGCAGTACTTC.

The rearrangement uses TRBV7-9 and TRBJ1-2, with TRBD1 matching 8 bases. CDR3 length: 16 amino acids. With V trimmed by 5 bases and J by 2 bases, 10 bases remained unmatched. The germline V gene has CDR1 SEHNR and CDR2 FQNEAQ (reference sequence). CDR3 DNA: TGTGCCAGCAGCCCTGAGACAGGGGTGGTCAACTATGGCTACACCTTC. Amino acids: CASSPETGVVNYGYTF.

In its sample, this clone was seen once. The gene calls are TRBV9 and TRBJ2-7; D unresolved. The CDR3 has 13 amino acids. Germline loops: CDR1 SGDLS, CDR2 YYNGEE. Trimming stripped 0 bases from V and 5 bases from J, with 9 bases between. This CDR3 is CASSVGIADEQYF. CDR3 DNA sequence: TGTGCCAGCAGCGTAGGAATTGCCGACGAGCAGTACTTC.

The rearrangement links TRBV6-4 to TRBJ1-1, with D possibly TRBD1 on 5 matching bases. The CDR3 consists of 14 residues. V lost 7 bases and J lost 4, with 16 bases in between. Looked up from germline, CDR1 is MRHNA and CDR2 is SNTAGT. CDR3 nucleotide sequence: TGTGCCAGCAAGGCAGGGATTTTGGGCACTGAAGCTTTCTTT. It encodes CASKAGILGTEAFF.

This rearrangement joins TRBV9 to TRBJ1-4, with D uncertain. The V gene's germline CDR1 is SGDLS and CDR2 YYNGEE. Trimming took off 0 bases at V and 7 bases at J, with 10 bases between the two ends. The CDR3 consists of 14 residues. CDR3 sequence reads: CASSVGRPGEKLFF. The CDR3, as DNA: TGTGCCAGCAGCGTAGGCCGCCCGGGTGAAAAACTGTTTTTT.

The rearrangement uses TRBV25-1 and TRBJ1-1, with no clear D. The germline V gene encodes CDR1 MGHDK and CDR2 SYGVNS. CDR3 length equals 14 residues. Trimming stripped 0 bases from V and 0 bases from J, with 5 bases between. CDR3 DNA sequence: TGTGCCAGCAGTGAATATACCGTGAACACTGAAGCTTTCTTT. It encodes CASSEYTVNTEAFF.

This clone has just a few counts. This CDR3 is CASSVGEGLRNTIYF. CDR3 bases: TGTGCCAGCAGCGTAGGTGAGGGCCTACGAAACACCATATATTTT. This sequence joins TRBV9 and TRBJ1-3; D gene unclear. There are 15 residues in the CDR3. Per germline, CDR1 SGDLS and CDR2 YYNGEE. Trimming left V 0 bases short and J 5 bases short, with 12 bases between. Combining the CDR3 with reference TRBV9 and TRBJ1-3 gives the whole variable domain DSGVTQTPKHLITATGQRVTLRCSPRSGDLSVYWYQQSLDQGLQFLIQYYNGEERAKGNILERFSAQQFPDLHSELNLSSLELGDSALYFCASSVGEGLRNTIYFGEGSWLTVV.

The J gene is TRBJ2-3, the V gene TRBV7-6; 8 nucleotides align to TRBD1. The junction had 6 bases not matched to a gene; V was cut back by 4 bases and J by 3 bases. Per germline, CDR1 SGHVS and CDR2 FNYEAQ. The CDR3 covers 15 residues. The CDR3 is CASSYQGARTDTQYF. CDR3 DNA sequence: TGTGCCAGCAGCTACCAGGGGGCACGGACAGATACGCAGTATTTT.

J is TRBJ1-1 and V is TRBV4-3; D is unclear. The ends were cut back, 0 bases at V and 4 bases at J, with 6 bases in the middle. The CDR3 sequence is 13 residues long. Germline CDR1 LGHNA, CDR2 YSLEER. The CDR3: CASSQDSATEAFF. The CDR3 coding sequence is TGCGCCAGCAGCCAAGATAGTGCCACTGAAGCTTTCTTT.

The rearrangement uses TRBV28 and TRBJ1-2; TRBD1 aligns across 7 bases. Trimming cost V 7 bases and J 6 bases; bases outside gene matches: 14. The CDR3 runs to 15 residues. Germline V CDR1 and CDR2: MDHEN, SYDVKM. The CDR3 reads CASIGVRGFDNGYTF. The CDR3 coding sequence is TGTGCCAGCATTGGCGTCAGGGGGTTCGACAATGGCTACACCTTC.

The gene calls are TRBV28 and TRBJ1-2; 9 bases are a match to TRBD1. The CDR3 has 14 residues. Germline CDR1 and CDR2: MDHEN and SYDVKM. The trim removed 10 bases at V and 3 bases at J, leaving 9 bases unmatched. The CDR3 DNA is TGTGCCACCGAAAGCCGGGACAGGGACTATGGCTACACCTTC. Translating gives CATESRDRDYGYTF.

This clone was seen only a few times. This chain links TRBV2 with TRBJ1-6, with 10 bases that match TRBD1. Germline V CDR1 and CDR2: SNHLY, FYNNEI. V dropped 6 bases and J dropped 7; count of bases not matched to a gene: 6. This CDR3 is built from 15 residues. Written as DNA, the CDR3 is TGTGCCAGCAGCAACCCGGGACAGGGGAATTCACCCCTCCACTTT. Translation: CASSNPGQGNSPLHF.

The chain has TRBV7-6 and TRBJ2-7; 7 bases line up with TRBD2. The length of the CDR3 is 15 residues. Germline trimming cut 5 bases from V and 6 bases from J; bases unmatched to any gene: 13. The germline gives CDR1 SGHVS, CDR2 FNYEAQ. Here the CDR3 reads CASSLYSGGEGEQYF. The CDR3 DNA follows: TGTGCCAGCAGCCTCTACTCAGGCGGGGAGGGCGAGCAGTACTTC. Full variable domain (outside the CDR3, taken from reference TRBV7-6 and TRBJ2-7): GAGVSQSPRYKVTKRGQDVALRCDPISGHVSLYWYRQALGQGPEFLTYFNYEAQQDKSGLPNDRFSAERPEGSISTLTIQRTEQRDSAMYRCASSLYSGGEGEQYFGPGTRLTVT.

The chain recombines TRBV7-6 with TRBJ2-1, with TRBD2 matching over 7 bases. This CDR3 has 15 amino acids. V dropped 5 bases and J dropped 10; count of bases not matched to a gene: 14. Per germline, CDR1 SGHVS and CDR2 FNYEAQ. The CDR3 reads CASSLSGRGSWEQFF. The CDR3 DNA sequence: TGTGCCAGCAGCCTTAGCGGGCGGGGATCTTGGGAGCAGTTCTTC. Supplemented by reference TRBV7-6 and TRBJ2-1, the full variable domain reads GAGVSQSPRYKVTKRGQDVALRCDPISGHVSLYWYRQALGQGPEFLTYFNYEAQQDKSGLPNDRFSAERPEGSISTLTIQRTEQRDSAMYRCASSLSGRGSWEQFFGPGTRLTVL.

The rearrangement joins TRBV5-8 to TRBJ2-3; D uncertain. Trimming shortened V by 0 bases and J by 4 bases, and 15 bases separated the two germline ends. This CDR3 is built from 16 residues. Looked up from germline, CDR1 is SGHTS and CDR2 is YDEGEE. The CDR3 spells CASSLVLVQDPDTQYF. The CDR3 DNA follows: TGTGCCAGCAGCTTGGTTTTAGTTCAGGACCCAGATACGCAGTATTTT.

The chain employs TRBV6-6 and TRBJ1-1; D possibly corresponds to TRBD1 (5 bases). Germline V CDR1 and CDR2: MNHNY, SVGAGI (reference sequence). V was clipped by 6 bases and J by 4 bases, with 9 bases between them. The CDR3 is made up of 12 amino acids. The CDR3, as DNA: TGTGCCAGCAGCGAGGGGACCACTGAAGCTTTCTTT. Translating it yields CASSEGTTEAFF.

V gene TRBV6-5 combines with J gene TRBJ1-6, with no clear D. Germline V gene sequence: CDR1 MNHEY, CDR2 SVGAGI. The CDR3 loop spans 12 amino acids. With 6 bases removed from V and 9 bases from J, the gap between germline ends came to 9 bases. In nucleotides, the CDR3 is TGTGCCAGCAGAGCTCCACGTTCACCCCTCCACTTT. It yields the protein CASRAPRSPLHF.